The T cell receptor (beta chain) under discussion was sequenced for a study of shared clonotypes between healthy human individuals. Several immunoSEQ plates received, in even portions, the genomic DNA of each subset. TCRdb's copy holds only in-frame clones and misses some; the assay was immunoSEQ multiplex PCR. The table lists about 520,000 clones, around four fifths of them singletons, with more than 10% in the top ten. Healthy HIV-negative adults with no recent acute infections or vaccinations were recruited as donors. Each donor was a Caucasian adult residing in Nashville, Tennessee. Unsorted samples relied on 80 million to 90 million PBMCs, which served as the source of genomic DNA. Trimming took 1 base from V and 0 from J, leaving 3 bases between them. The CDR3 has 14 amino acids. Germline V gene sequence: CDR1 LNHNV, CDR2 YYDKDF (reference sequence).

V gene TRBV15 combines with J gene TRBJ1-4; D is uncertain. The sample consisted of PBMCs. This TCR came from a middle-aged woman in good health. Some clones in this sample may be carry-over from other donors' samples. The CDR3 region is CATSRGSTNEKLFF. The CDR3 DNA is TGTGCCACCAGCAGAGGGTCAACTAATGAAAAACTGTTTTTT.